Below, 26 T cell receptor beta chains from the same sample are listed, as sequenced in a study of identical twins. TCRdb re-derived calls from the 5' RACE reads in MiXCR, one entry per CDR3 protein. The sample lists hundreds of thousands of distinct CDR3 sequences; roughly 6% were seen once. Sample: naive T cells sorted from blood. The receptors originated from a man younger than 35 in good health.

This clonotype was seen only once. The CDR3 loop reads CASGSSRHEQFF. In DNA, the CDR3 is TGTGCCAGCGGGAGCAGCCGCCATGAGCAGTTCTTC. V and J are TRBV6-4 and TRBJ2-1; D might be TRBD2 (5 bases). V lost 8 bases to trimming and J lost 8 bases, with 13 bases between them. Germline V lookup: CDR1 MRHNA, CDR2 SNTAGT. This CDR3 has 12 residues.

This clonotype appeared many times. This chain joins TRBV12-3 or TRBV12-4 and TRBJ2-4; TRBD1 agrees at 7 bases. V shed 5 bases and J 4 bases; nucleotides not matched to a gene: 8. The CDR3 is 15 residues long. The CDR3, as DNA: TGTGCCAGCAGTCCCCGGACGGGACAGAAAAACATTCAGTACTTC. Protein: CASSPRTGQKNIQYF.

This clonotype was seen repeatedly, ten times or more. Here the CDR3 reads CSAIPGLAASTDTQYF. The CDR3 DNA sequence: TGCAGTGCTATCCCGGGACTAGCGGCCTCTACAGATACGCAGTATTTT. V gene TRBV20-1 combines with J gene TRBJ2-3, with 11 bases aligning to TRBD2. The CDR3 has 16 residues. Unmatched junction bases numbered 9, after V lost 4 bases and J lost 3 bases. The V gene's germline CDR1 is DFQATT and CDR2 SNEGSKA (reference sequence).

This clonotype was seen repeatedly, ten times or more. The chain joins TRBV20-1 to TRBJ2-1, with 7 positions matching TRBD1. CDR3 length: 13 residues. From germline, CDR1 is DFQATT and CDR2 SNEGSKA (reference sequence). V lost 2 bases and J lost 9; bases outside the gene matches: 7. As DNA, the CDR3 is TGCAGTGCTAGACCTCCTGGACAGGTTGAGCAGTTCTTC. Translated, it gives CSARPPGQVEQFF.

There are many counts of this clonotype. The genes are TRBV7-1 and TRBJ2-7; 9 nucleotides line up with TRBD2. TRBV7-1 is marked as an open reading frame, function uncertain. Trimming removed 3 bases from V and 0 bases from J; junction bases left unmatched: 24. The CDR3 has 22 amino acids. The CDR3 bases are TGTGCCAGCAGCTCCCGGGCGGGGGGAATAGGACCTAGCGGGAAGAGCTCCTACGAGCAGTACGTC. It codes for CASSSRAGGIGPSGKSSYEQYV.

This clonotype came up many times. This sequence joins TRBV29-1 and TRBJ2-2; D possibly uses TRBD1 or TRBD2 (5 bases each). The ends were cut back, 3 bases at V and 4 bases at J, with 24 bases in the middle. From germline, CDR1 is SQVTM and CDR2 ANQGSEA. The CDR3 runs to 18 residues. The CDR3 loop is CSVEGEDDASRGTGELFF. The CDR3 DNA is TGCAGCGTTGAGGGGGAAGACGACGCCAGCCGTGGCACCGGGGAGCTGTTTTTT.

This clonotype has just a few counts. The V and J genes are TRBV29-1 and TRBJ1-2, with 7 bases fitting TRBD1. Germline loops: CDR1 SQVTM, CDR2 ANQGSEA. This CDR3 is built from 16 residues. V was clipped by 7 bases and J by 0 bases; unmatched bases: 14. The CDR3 bases are TGCAGCGCCGCAGGGGACAGCTGGGGAACTAACTATGGCTACACCTTC. Protein product: CSAAGDSWGTNYGYTF.

Ten or more counts support this clonotype. This chain uses TRBV12-3 or TRBV12-4 with TRBJ2-3; D could derive from TRBD1 or TRBD2 (5 bases each). Trimming pared 1 base from V and 1 base from J, leaving 9 bases between. The CDR3 runs to 15 residues. CDR3 protein: CASSLGRGGTDTQYF. In DNA form, the CDR3 reads TGTGCCAGCAGTTTAGGTCGGGGCGGCACAGATACGCAGTATTTT.

This chain joins TRBV30 and TRBJ2-1; the match to TRBD2 covers 9 bases. Germline V lookup: CDR1 GTSNPN, CDR2 SVGIG (reference sequence). V shed 1 base, J shed 5 bases, and the junction held 6 bases outside the gene matches. The CDR3 is made up of 15 amino acids. CDR3 in amino acids: CAWSDGLARDNEQFF. The CDR3 DNA sequence: TGTGCCTGGAGTGATGGACTAGCGAGAGACAATGAGCAGTTCTTC.

This clonotype was seen ten or more times. The CDR3 is CASTPPLGQYTEAFF. The CDR3 DNA follows: TGTGCCAGCACCCCCCCTCTCGGACAGTACACTGAAGCTTTCTTT. The rearrangement uses TRBV6-1 and TRBJ1-1; D might be TRBD1 (6 bases). CDR1 and CDR2 (germline): MNHNS, SASEGT. Between the trimmed V and J ends, which lost 7 bases and 3 bases, there was a span of 18 bases. The CDR3 has 15 residues.

This clonotype was detected a few times. The chain combines TRBV29-1 with TRBJ2-7, with D possibly TRBD1 on 5 matching bases. Per the germline V gene, CDR1 is SQVTM and CDR2 is ANQGSEA. The CDR3 contains 12 residues. V lost 5 bases to trimming and J lost 6 bases, with 14 bases between them. CDR3 region: CSVSQGQGEQYF. CDR3 bases: TGCAGCGTTTCCCAGGGCCAAGGCGAGCAGTACTTC.

There are a few counts of this clonotype. In DNA, the CDR3 is TGCAGTGCTAGTGATGATCAGCCCCAGCATTTT. Translated: CSASDDQPQHF. The V call is TRBV20-1, the J call TRBJ1-5; no definite D call. V was clipped by 3 bases and J by 5 bases, with 5 bases between them. Germline assignment: CDR1 DFQATT and CDR2 SNEGSKA (reference sequence). The CDR3 totals 11 residues.

This clonotype was counted ten times or more. This chain joins TRBV29-1 and TRBJ1-1, with TRBD1 matching 8 bases. Germline CDR1 SQVTM, CDR2 ANQGSEA. The J segment lost 4 bases and the V segment lost 4 bases, leaving 5 bases of the junction unmatched. This CDR3 spans 13 amino acids. The CDR3 DNA follows: TGCAGCGTTGCCACAGGGGGGACCACTGAAGCTTTCTTT. Protein product: CSVATGGTTEAFF.

This clonotype has only a few counts. The gene calls are TRBV15 and TRBJ2-3, with D perhaps TRBD1 (6 bases). Germline V lookup: CDR1 LNHNV, CDR2 YYDKDF (reference sequence). V lost 1 base to trimming and J lost 0 bases, with 14 bases between them. The CDR3 is 17 amino acids. CDR3 loop: CATSRGPGTTSTDTQYF. CDR3 in DNA: TGTGCCACCAGCAGAGGACCCGGGACAACCAGCACAGATACGCAGTATTTT. The complete variable domain, with remaining parts taken from reference TRBV15 and TRBJ2-3, reads DAMVIQNPRYQVTQFGKPVTLSCSQTLNHNVMYWYQQKSSQAPKLLFHYYDKDFNNEADTPDNFQSRRPNTSFCFLDIRSPGLGDTAMYLCATSRGPGTTSTDTQYFGPGTRLTVL.

The chain recombines TRBV24-1 with TRBJ2-3; possibly TRBD2 for D (5 bases). The CDR3 is made up of 16 amino acids. The V gene lost 5 bases and the J gene lost 5 bases, with 19 bases spanning the gap. The germline V gene encodes CDR1 KGHDR and CDR2 SFDVKD. CDR3 residues: CATSVSGETNGDTQYF. DNA of the CDR3: TGTGCCACCAGTGTAAGTGGGGAGACAAACGGAGATACGCAGTATTTT.

The chain joins TRBV2 to TRBJ1-5; TRBD1 might be the D (6 bases). This CDR3 has 14 residues. Germline CDR1 reads SNHLY; CDR2 reads FYNNEI. V was cut by 4 bases and J by 9 bases, with 16 bases left in between. The CDR3 DNA reads as TGTGCCAGCAGTGCGGGGGGCTCCGGGGGGCCCCAGCATTTT. Its protein is CASSAGGSGGPQHF.

This clonotype showed up many times. The CDR3 loop is CASSLTAGVQETQYF. CDR3 DNA sequence: TGTGCCAGCAGTTTGACAGCCGGGGTACAAGAGACCCAGTACTTC. The V and J genes are TRBV12-3 or TRBV12-4 and TRBJ2-5, with D perhaps matching TRBD1 or TRBD2 (5 bases each). V was trimmed by 3 bases and J by 2 bases, leaving 13 bases between them. CDR3 length equals 15 residues.

The rearrangement links TRBV10-3 to TRBJ2-3; 7 nucleotides agree with TRBD2. Trimming removed 3 bases from V and 4 bases from J; junction bases left unmatched: 13. Per germline, CDR1 ENHRY and CDR2 SYGVKD. The CDR3 is 17 amino acids. The CDR3 reads CAISEWGSGTAPDTQYF. CDR3 DNA sequence: TGTGCCATCAGTGAATGGGGCAGCGGGACGGCGCCAGATACGCAGTATTTT.

Concerning this clonotype: At one end the junction does not follow the germline gene, possibly because of a read error. CDR3 in DNA: TGCGCCAGCAGCTTGGCCCGGAGAGAGGCAGATGCGCAGTATTTT. Protein: CASSLARREADAQYF. The chain links TRBV5-1 to TRBJ2-3; no clear D. The germline gives CDR1 SGHRS, CDR2 YFSETQ. The CDR3 loop spans 15 amino acids.

In its sample, this clonotype was seen a few times. The chain has TRBV7-8 and TRBJ2-5; D possibly corresponds to TRBD2 (5 bases). V was cut by 4 bases and J by 5 bases, with 20 bases left in between. Germline CDR1 is SGHVS and CDR2 is FQNEAQ. CDR3 size: 16 residues. The CDR3, as DNA: TGTGCCAGCAGCTCCACCCCCGGGGAAGTCCGGGAGACCCAGTACTTC. Its protein product is CASSSTPGEVRETQYF.

This CDR3 reads CASSLWGGRDEIQETQYF. DNA for the CDR3: TGTGCCAGCAGTTTATGGGGGGGACGCGACGAAATTCAAGAGACCCAGTACTTC. The genes are TRBV28 and TRBJ2-5, with D perhaps matching TRBD2 (6 bases). Trimming pared 0 bases from V and 2 bases from J, leaving 19 bases between. Germline CDR1 reads MDHEN; CDR2 reads SYDVKM. There are 18 residues in the CDR3.

This clonotype came up many times. The genes are TRBV29-1 and TRBJ2-4; D is possibly TRBD2 (6 bases). Trimming left V 7 bases short and J 0 bases short, with 16 bases between. Germline V CDR1 and CDR2: SQVTM, ANQGSEA. The CDR3 covers 15 residues. DNA for the CDR3: TGCAGCGCCACGGTGTATAGCGGAGCCAAAAACATTCAGTACTTC. Protein sequence: CSATVYSGAKNIQYF.

This clonotype was seen many times. The gene calls are TRBV24-1 and TRBJ2-2, with 8 bases matching TRBD1. This CDR3 is built from 17 residues. V dropped 5 bases and J dropped 5; count of bases not matched to a gene: 12. CDR1 KGHDR and CDR2 SFDVKD come from the germline V gene. CDR3 residues: CATSVRFGQGGTGELFF. Written as DNA, the CDR3 is TGTGCCACCAGTGTCCGTTTCGGACAGGGTGGGACCGGGGAGCTGTTTTTT.

This clonotype was counted between two and nine times. This chain uses TRBV7-9 with TRBJ2-3; 11 bases map to TRBD2. Germline loops: CDR1 SEHNR, CDR2 FQNEAQ (reference sequence). The J segment lost 1 base and the V segment lost 6 bases, leaving 6 bases of the junction unmatched. The CDR3 totals 16 residues. The CDR3 loop is CASRYLAGGRTDTQYF. In DNA form, the CDR3 reads TGTGCCAGCAGGTACCTAGCGGGAGGACGCACAGATACGCAGTATTTT.

This clonotype was counted between two and nine times. The chain employs TRBV7-9 and TRBJ1-2, with D unresolved. Trimming stripped 1 base from V and 4 bases from J, with 10 bases between. Germline-derived CDR1 and CDR2 are SEHNR and FQNEAQ (reference sequence). The CDR3 is 14 amino acids. The CDR3 protein is CASSLDQVSYGYTF. In DNA form, the CDR3 reads TGTGCCAGCAGCTTAGATCAGGTCTCCTATGGCTACACCTTC.

This clonotype has just a few counts. The genes are TRBV7-9 and TRBJ2-5; TRBD1 matches at 10 bases. There are 14 residues in the CDR3. CDR1 and CDR2 from the germline V gene are SEHNR and FQNEAQ (reference sequence). J was trimmed by 5 bases and V by 8 bases; bases with no gene match: 8. DNA of the CDR3: TGTGCCAGCGGACGGGGACAGGGGACGGAGACCCAGTACTTC. Protein: CASGRGQGTETQYF.